This T cell receptor (beta chain) was recovered during a study of PD-1 blockade in classical Hodgkin lymphoma. Study-wide findings and caveats: Diversity in CD4+ TCRs, unlike that measured in CD8+ TCRs, had risen significantly by C4D1. The diversity seen at baseline in complete responders resembled that of newly diagnosed patients.

V was shortened by 2 bases and J by 0 bases, with 19 bases between the two germline ends. The CDR3 runs 19 residues. Germline V CDR1 and CDR2: KGHSH, LQKENI. Comments on this clone: What it binds is not known.

The time point denotes: cycle 4 day 1 (C4D1), after less than 7 weeks of nivolumab. Every one of the patients relapsed after autologous stem cell transplantation (brentuximab vedotin exposure was variable). Complete response, partial response or progressive disease made up the best responses. The repertoire was sequenced with immunoSEQ multiplex PCR; TCRdb's copy has only in-frame clones and lacks some. The repertoire holds over 80,000 clones, with 78% as singletons. The origin of this receptor is a human donor with classical Hodgkin lymphoma. The sample was peripheral blood mononuclear cells (PBMCs), taken before the fourth cycle of nivolumab. The chain joins TRBV18 to TRBJ1-4; possibly TRBD1 for D (5 bases). CDR3 loop: CASSPGAVDLLPTNEKLFF. The DNA of the CDR3 is TGTGCCAGCTCACCAGGGGCAGTGGATCTCCTTCCAACTAATGAAAAACTGTTTTTT.